This TCR beta chain was observed in a study of blood T cell repertoires in COVID-19. At the level of the study: COVID-19 samples from acute and convalescent phases originated in the United States, Italy and Spain. PBMCs, B-cell-depleted T cells, or T cells were the source of the cDNA or gDNA that made up the material.

Germline V CDR1 and CDR2: LNHNV, YYDKDF (reference sequence). Trimming shortened V by 0 bases and J by 3 bases, and 9 bases separated the two germline ends. CDR3 length: 14 amino acids. The assay was immunoSEQ multiplex PCR, and TCRdb's table has in-frame clones only and misses some. The repertoire holds roughly 73,000 clones, with 80% to 90% as singletons. This clone was recorded a few times. The sequencing sample was made of peripheral blood. The gene calls are TRBV15 and TRBJ2-7, with no clear D. The receptor was derived from a woman aged 70-85 years with acute or convalescent COVID-19. DNA of the CDR3: TGTGCCACCAGCAGAGATGTGGGCAGCTACGAGCAGTACTTC. Translation: CATSRDVGSYEQYF.